The TCR beta chain under discussion was sequenced for a study of T cells in Graves' hyperthyroidism and ophthalmopathy. This clonotype was detected many times. No antigen is known for it. TCR beta CDR3 sequences were amplified from RNA transcripts. When the TCR CDR3 underwent first-round RT-PCR, the HTBI primer set was used. TCRdb passed the multiplex PCR reads through MiXCR, listing each CDR3 protein once. The sample holds hundreds of thousands of distinct CDR3 sequences, 24% seen once. The CDR3 is 14 amino acids. CDR1 is SGHRS, CDR2 YFSETQ, per germline. Trimming took 4 bases from V and 7 from J; bases not matched to a gene: 8. Overall study results and limits: Most clonotypes expanded in thyroid above 0.001 were likewise present in blood.

Sequencing was carried out using blood. This clonotype originated in a woman in her twenties or thirties with Graves' ophthalmopathy. The rearrangement joins TRBV5-1 to TRBJ1-5, with TRBD1 matching 7 bases. This CDR3 is CASSTTGSGQPQHF. CDR3 sequence (DNA): TGCGCCAGCAGCACGACAGGGTCGGGGCAGCCCCAGCATTTT.